The next 11 T cell receptor beta chains were all read from a single sample in a study of T cell responses to AZD1222 COVID-19 vaccine. TCRdb keeps only in-frame clones here, not all; method: immunoSEQ multiplex PCR. The sample includes 110,000 to 150,000 clones, 88% of them seen just once. This specimen consisted of peripheral blood, obtained 28 days after the second AZD1222 dose. These receptors came from an adult who received the AZD1222 COVID-19 vaccine.

This clone occurred once. V and J are TRBV5-4 and TRBJ1-2; D is possibly TRBD1 (6 bases). Deletions cut 5 bases from V and 3 bases from J, with 17 bases between. The CDR3 totals 15 residues. Germline V gives CDR1 SGHNT, CDR2 YYREEE (reference sequence). CDR3 nucleotide sequence: TGTGCCAGCAGTTGGGACAACTACGGAGACTATGGCTACACCTTC. Amino acid sequence: CASSWDNYGDYGYTF.

This chain links TRBV2 with TRBJ2-2, with a possible D match to TRBD2 (5 bases). V dropped 4 bases and J dropped 2 bases, with 8 bases sitting between them. Germline assignment: CDR1 SNHLY and CDR2 FYNNEI. The CDR3 length is 14 residues. The CDR3 DNA follows: TGTGCCAGCAGTGGGGAGTCAAACACCGGGGAGCTGTTTTTT. Translated, it gives CASSGESNTGELFF.

The rearrangement links TRBV10-3 to TRBJ1-1; D is unclear. CDR1 ENHRY and CDR2 SYGVKD come from the germline V gene. V shed 3 bases and J shed 8 bases, with 7 bases lying between them. The CDR3 is made up of 11 amino acids. The CDR3 protein is CAISDDGEAFF. The CDR3 DNA is TGTGCCATCAGTGACGACGGGGAAGCTTTCTTT.

The chain uses TRBV19 and TRBJ2-3; 7 positions match TRBD1. The germline V gene has CDR1 LNHDA and CDR2 SQIVND (reference sequence). After removal of 4 bases from V and 5 bases from J, the junction contained 6 bases not matched to a gene. The CDR3 spans 14 residues. CDR3: CASSKGADQDTQYF. In DNA, the CDR3 is TGTGCCAGTAGTAAGGGGGCCGACCAAGATACGCAGTATTTT.

This clone showed up just a few times. The rearrangement joins TRBV10-2 to TRBJ2-5, with 9 bases that match TRBD2. V was pared by 2 bases and J by 9 bases, with 10 bases of the junction left unmatched. Germline V gene data show CDR1 as WSHSY and CDR2 as SAAADI. The CDR3 has 15 amino acids. The CDR3 DNA follows: TGCGCCAGCAGTGAGCTGAAGCGGGGGGTATATGCCCAGTACTTC. Amino acid sequence: CASSELKRGVYAQYF.

V gene TRBV6-5 combines with J gene TRBJ2-7; TRBD2 matches at 7 bases. Germline V gene data show CDR1 as MNHEY and CDR2 as SVGAGI. With V trimmed by 6 bases and J by 4 bases, 6 bases remained unmatched. CDR3 length: 13 amino acids. As DNA, the CDR3 is TGTGCCAGCAGGGGAGGGATTAGGTACGAGCAGTACTTC. It translates to CASRGGIRYEQYF.

The V and J genes are TRBV29-1 and TRBJ1-5, with TRBD1 matching 7 bases. The V gene end was trimmed by 6 bases and the J gene end by 6 bases; junction bases not matched to a gene: 8. This CDR3 contains 13 residues. Germline loops: CDR1 SQVTM, CDR2 ANQGSEA. The CDR3 sequence is CSVGQAGGQPQHF. For the CDR3, the DNA is TGCAGCGTCGGACAGGCCGGGGGTCAGCCCCAGCATTTT.

The V gene is TRBV5-1, the J gene TRBJ2-5; 8 bases align to TRBD2. Trimming removed 1 base from V and 5 bases from J; junction bases left unmatched: 10. Germline CDR1 SGHRS, CDR2 YFSETQ. This CDR3 is built from 16 residues. CDR3 coding DNA: TGCGCCAGCAGCTTGCGAGCGGGAGAGTTTGCGGAGACCCAGTACTTC. Encoded protein: CASSLRAGEFAETQYF.

This chain links TRBV11-3 with TRBJ1-2; 9 bases line up with TRBD1. Germline lookup yields CDR1 SGHNT and CDR2 YENEEA. V shed 5 bases, J shed 6 bases, and the junction held 4 bases outside the gene matches. The CDR3 has 13 residues. CDR3 DNA sequence: TGTGCCAGCAGCCGGACAGGGGAGGATGGCTACACCTTC. It is translated as CASSRTGEDGYTF.

DNA of the CDR3: TGTGCCAGCAGCCGAGGGGGGATCGAGGAGACCCAGTACTTC. Encoded protein: CASSRGGIEETQYF. The V gene is TRBV5-5, the J gene TRBJ2-5; D could derive from TRBD1 or TRBD2 (6 bases each). Germline V gives CDR1 SGHKS, CDR2 YYEKEE (reference sequence). This CDR3 comprises 14 residues. Trimming shortened V by 4 bases and J by 5 bases, and 15 bases separated the two germline ends.

The CDR3 loop is CASRVQGGNTEAFF. DNA of the CDR3: TGTGCCAGTAGGGTACAGGGAGGGAACACTGAAGCTTTCTTT. This sequence joins TRBV19 and TRBJ1-1; D perhaps matches TRBD1 (6 bases). The CDR3 is 14 residues long. The V end was cut by 6 bases, the J end by 1 base, with 12 bases between. Germline V gene data show CDR1 as LNHDA and CDR2 as SQIVND (reference sequence).